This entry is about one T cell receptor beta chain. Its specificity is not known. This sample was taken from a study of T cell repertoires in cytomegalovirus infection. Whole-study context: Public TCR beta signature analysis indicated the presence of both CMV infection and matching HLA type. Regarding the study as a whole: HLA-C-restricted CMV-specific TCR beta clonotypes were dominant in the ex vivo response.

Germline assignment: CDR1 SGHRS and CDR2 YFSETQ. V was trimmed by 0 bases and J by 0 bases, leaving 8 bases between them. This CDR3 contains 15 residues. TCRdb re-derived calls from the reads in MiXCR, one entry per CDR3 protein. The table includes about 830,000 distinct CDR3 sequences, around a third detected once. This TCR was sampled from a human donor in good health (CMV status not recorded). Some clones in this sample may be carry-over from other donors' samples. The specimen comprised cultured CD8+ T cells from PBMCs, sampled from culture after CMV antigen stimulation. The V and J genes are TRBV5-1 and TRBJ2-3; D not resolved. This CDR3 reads CASSLADDSTDTQYF. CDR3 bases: TGCGCCAGCAGCTTGGCGGACGACAGCACAGATACGCAGTATTTT.